A selection of T cell receptor beta chains follows, all from one sample in a study of T cell changes during pregnancy in multiple sclerosis. Sequencing was performed with immunoSEQ multiplex PCR; in TCRdb, only in-frame clones are kept and a portion is missing. The sample comprises just under 20,000 clones, about 88% of which are singletons, and approximately 7.5% rests with the top ten. The sample consisted of CD8+ T cells from peripheral blood mononuclear cells, taken in the second trimester of pregnancy. The receptor set was obtained from a female donor in good health, enrolled as a control in a pregnancy study. Each CDR3 is given with its conserved first and last residue. Each record gives: J gene, clone size, V gene, D gene, CDR3 DNA, CDR3 protein. A D gene is named only where the DNA matches it firmly. Not every row has a clone size; where given, it reads once, few, many or a size class.

J gene: TRBJ2-7; clone size: NA; V gene: TRBV27; D gene: TRBD1; CDR3 DNA: TGTGCCAGCAGTTTCGGGACAGGGTTCTCCTACGAGCAGTACTTC; CDR3 protein: CASSFGTGFSYEQYF
J gene: TRBJ2-7; clone size: NA; V gene: TRBV10-2; D gene: TRBD1; CDR3 DNA: TGCGCCAGCAAAGGGGGACAGGGGAACTACGAGCAGTACTTC; CDR3 protein: CASKGGQGNYEQYF
J gene: TRBJ2-7; clone size: NA; V gene: TRBV19; D gene: TRBD2; CDR3 DNA: TGTGCCAGTAGTCCGGGACTAGTCTACGAGCAGTACTTC; CDR3 protein: CASSPGLVYEQYF
J gene: TRBJ2-1; clone size: NA; V gene: TRBV6-5; D gene: TRBD2; CDR3 DNA: TGTGCCTCATTAGCGGGGCGCCCCTACAATGAGCAGTTCTTC; CDR3 protein: CASLAGRPYNEQFF
J gene: TRBJ1-1; clone size: once; V gene: TRBV4-1; D gene: NA; CDR3 DNA: TGCGCCAGCTCTCGACACCTGAAGACTGAAGCTTTCTTT; CDR3 protein: CASSRHLKTEAFF
J gene: TRBJ1-3; clone size: once; V gene: TRBV6-4; D gene: TRBD1; CDR3 DNA: TGTGCCAGCAGCGCCGGGACAGGGGCTGGAAACACCATATATTTT; CDR3 protein: CASSAGTGAGNTIYF
J gene: TRBJ1-1; clone size: NA; V gene: TRBV4-2; D gene: TRBD1; CDR3 DNA: TGTGCCAGCAGGTTACAGGGGACTGAAGCTTTCTTT; CDR3 protein: CASRLQGTEAFF
J gene: TRBJ2-3; clone size: NA; V gene: TRBV25-1; D gene: NA; CDR3 DNA: TGTGCCAGCAGTGGTCAACAGGGTTTTTCCCGCACAGATACGCAGTATTTT; CDR3 protein: CASSGQQGFSRTDTQYF
J gene: TRBJ2-7; clone size: once; V gene: TRBV19; D gene: TRBD2; CDR3 DNA: TGTGCCAGTGGTACTAGCGGGGACCGCTACGAGCAGTACTTC; CDR3 protein: CASGTSGDRYEQYF
J gene: TRBJ2-7; clone size: NA; V gene: TRBV15; D gene: TRBD1; CDR3 DNA: TGTGCCACCAGCAGAGAGACAGGGGGCTCGGACGAGCAGTACTTC; CDR3 protein: CATSRETGGSDEQYF
J gene: TRBJ2-1; clone size: NA; V gene: TRBV27; D gene: NA; CDR3 DNA: TGTGCCAGCAGTCCCCATGGAGGGCCCTACAATGAGCAGTTCTTC; CDR3 protein: CASSPHGGPYNEQFF
J gene: TRBJ2-5; clone size: NA; V gene: TRBV6-4; D gene: TRBD2; CDR3 DNA: TGTGCCAGCAGTGTTCAAGCGGGGGGGCAAGAGACCCAGTACTTC; CDR3 protein: CASSVQAGGQETQYF
J gene: TRBJ2-3; clone size: NA; V gene: TRBV9; D gene: TRBD2; CDR3 DNA: TGTGCCAGCAGCGAAGGACTAGCGGACACAGATACGCAGTATTTT; CDR3 protein: CASSEGLADTDTQYF
J gene: TRBJ2-5; clone size: NA; V gene: TRBV28; D gene: TRBD1; CDR3 DNA: TGTGCCAGCAGTTTGCCGGACAGGCAAGAGACCCAGTACTTC; CDR3 protein: CASSLPDRQETQYF
J gene: TRBJ2-2; clone size: once; V gene: TRBV9; D gene: TRBD2; CDR3 DNA: TGTGCCAGCAGCGTAGATGGGGGAGCGGGAGGGCCCCTCTCCGGGGAGCTGTTTTTT; CDR3 protein: CASSVDGGAGGPLSGELFF
J gene: TRBJ2-3; clone size: NA; V gene: TRBV7-8; D gene: TRBD2; CDR3 DNA: TGTGCCAGCAGCCCAGCCAACCGAGGACTAGCGGGCACAGATACGCAGTATTTT; CDR3 protein: CASSPANRGLAGTDTQYF
J gene: TRBJ2-5; clone size: once; V gene: TRBV29-1; D gene: NA; CDR3 DNA: TGCAGCGTCTGGCAGCAAGAGACCCAGTACTTC; CDR3 protein: CSVWQQETQYF
J gene: TRBJ1-3; clone size: NA; V gene: TRBV7-9; D gene: NA; CDR3 DNA: TGTGCCAGCAGCTATTCGGGAAGCTCTGGAAACACCATATATTTT; CDR3 protein: CASSYSGSSGNTIYF
J gene: TRBJ1-2; clone size: NA; V gene: TRBV29-1; D gene: TRBD1; CDR3 DNA: TGCAGCGTTGAACTGGGCCAGGGGGGAGGCTATGGCTACACCTTC; CDR3 protein: CSVELGQGGGYGYTF
J gene: TRBJ1-3; clone size: NA; V gene: TRBV4-1; D gene: NA; CDR3 DNA: TGCGCCAGCAGCCAAGAGAGATGGGGAAACACCATATATTTT; CDR3 protein: CASSQERWGNTIYF
J gene: TRBJ2-4; clone size: NA; V gene: TRBV7-9; D gene: TRBD1; CDR3 DNA: TGTGCCAGCAGCTTCCCGGGACAGTCAACCAAAAACATTCAGTACTTC; CDR3 protein: CASSFPGQSTKNIQYF
J gene: TRBJ2-5; clone size: NA; V gene: TRBV19; D gene: NA; CDR3 DNA: TGTGCCAGTAGTATATATCAGGGGGAGACCCAGTACTTC; CDR3 protein: CASSIYQGETQYF
J gene: TRBJ2-1; clone size: NA; V gene: TRBV15; D gene: NA; CDR3 DNA: TGTGCCACCAGCAGAGCGGGAGAGGCCAATGAGCAGTTCTTC; CDR3 protein: CATSRAGEANEQFF
J gene: TRBJ2-5; clone size: NA; V gene: TRBV2; D gene: NA; CDR3 DNA: TGTGCCAGCAGGGTCCCTTTAGCAGAGACCCAGTACTTC; CDR3 protein: CASRVPLAETQYF
J gene: TRBJ2-7; clone size: NA; V gene: TRBV19; D gene: NA; CDR3 DNA: TGTGCCAGTAGTAAGGACGGGGAAACCTACGAGCAGTACTTC; CDR3 protein: CASSKDGETYEQYF
J gene: TRBJ2-1; clone size: once; V gene: TRBV15; D gene: NA; CDR3 DNA: TGTGCCACCAGCAGAGTCGTGGGGGGCAATGAGCAGTTCTTC; CDR3 protein: CATSRVVGGNEQFF
J gene: TRBJ2-5; clone size: once; V gene: TRBV2; D gene: TRBD1; CDR3 DNA: TGTGCCAGCAGTGGGACAGGGCGCCAAGAGACCCAGTACTTC; CDR3 protein: CASSGTGRQETQYF
J gene: TRBJ2-3; clone size: NA; V gene: TRBV4-1; D gene: TRBD2; CDR3 DNA: TGCGCCAGCAGCCACCCGGGACTAGCTGCAGATACGCAGTATTTT; CDR3 protein: CASSHPGLAADTQYF
J gene: TRBJ1-1; clone size: NA; V gene: TRBV6-6; D gene: NA; CDR3 DNA: TGTGCCAGCAGTCAGAGCGCAAACACTGAAGCTTTCTTT; CDR3 protein: CASSQSANTEAFF
J gene: TRBJ1-3; clone size: NA; V gene: TRBV28; D gene: NA; CDR3 DNA: TGTGCCAGCAGTTCGAGAGGGAGGTATGAAGGAAACACCATATATTTT; CDR3 protein: CASSSRGRYEGNTIYF
J gene: TRBJ1-5; clone size: NA; V gene: TRBV19; D gene: NA; CDR3 DNA: TGTGCCAGTAGTATTCCCTATGACAGCCTTAATCAGCCCCAGCATTTT; CDR3 protein: CASSIPYDSLNQPQHF
J gene: TRBJ1-1; clone size: once; V gene: TRBV7-9; D gene: TRBD1; CDR3 DNA: TGTGCCAGCAGGAGACAGGGGGAAGGTGAAGCTTTCTTT; CDR3 protein: CASRRQGEGEAFF
J gene: TRBJ2-5; clone size: NA; V gene: TRBV2; D gene: TRBD2; CDR3 DNA: TGTGCCAGCAGCGAGCGGGGGGCCGTAGAAGAGACCCAGTACTTC; CDR3 protein: CASSERGAVEETQYF
J gene: TRBJ1-1; clone size: NA; V gene: TRBV27; D gene: TRBD1; CDR3 DNA: TGTGCCAGCAGTTACACCAGGACAGGTGGGTGGAACACTGAAGCTTTCTTT; CDR3 protein: CASSYTRTGGWNTEAFF
J gene: TRBJ2-5; clone size: NA; V gene: TRBV25-1; D gene: TRBD1; CDR3 DNA: TGTGCCAGCAGTGACCCCGGGACAGGGCATGTGGAGACCCAGTACTTC; CDR3 protein: CASSDPGTGHVETQYF
J gene: TRBJ1-2; clone size: NA; V gene: TRBV9; D gene: NA; CDR3 DNA: TGTGCCAGCAGCGGGACCCTAAGGGGGTCTTATGGCTACACCTTC; CDR3 protein: CASSGTLRGSYGYTF
J gene: TRBJ2-2; clone size: NA; V gene: TRBV19; D gene: NA; CDR3 DNA: TGTGCCACCCTAGGCGGGGAGCTGTTTTTT; CDR3 protein: CATLGGELFF
J gene: TRBJ2-1; clone size: NA; V gene: TRBV5-1; D gene: TRBD1; CDR3 DNA: TGCGCCAGCAGCCTAGGGACAGGGCCTGGGGATGAGCAGTTCTTC; CDR3 protein: CASSLGTGPGDEQFF
J gene: TRBJ1-2; clone size: NA; V gene: TRBV21-1; D gene: NA; CDR3 DNA: TGTGCCAGCACGCAGGTGGTTGATAACTATGGCTACACCTTC; CDR3 protein: CASTQVVDNYGYTF
J gene: TRBJ1-1; clone size: NA; V gene: TRBV4-2; D gene: NA; CDR3 DNA: TGTGCCAGCACCAGCAGGGTATTAGGGACTGAAGCTTTCTTT; CDR3 protein: CASTSRVLGTEAFF
J gene: TRBJ2-7; clone size: NA; V gene: TRBV9; D gene: NA; CDR3 DNA: TGTGCCAGCAGCGTAGCCTCCGCCTACGAGCAGTACTTC; CDR3 protein: CASSVASAYEQYF
J gene: TRBJ2-3; clone size: once; V gene: TRBV5-3; D gene: NA; CDR3 DNA: TGTGCCAGAAGCTTGGACCTGCGGGAAACAGATACGCAGTATTTT; CDR3 protein: CARSLDLRETDTQYF
J gene: TRBJ2-1; clone size: NA; V gene: TRBV11-2; D gene: NA; CDR3 DNA: TGTGCCAGCAGCTTAGTGTTGGCTAGGGGAAATGAGCAGTTCTTC; CDR3 protein: CASSLVLARGNEQFF
J gene: TRBJ1-2; clone size: NA; V gene: TRBV4-1; D gene: NA; CDR3 DNA: TGCGCCAGCGACCGGGGTGAAGGCGGCTACACCTTC; CDR3 protein: CASDRGEGGYTF
J gene: TRBJ1-2; clone size: NA; V gene: TRBV7-9; D gene: NA; CDR3 DNA: TGTGCCAGCAGCGTAGACAGCTATGGCTACACCTTC; CDR3 protein: CASSVDSYGYTF
J gene: TRBJ2-7; clone size: NA; V gene: TRBV10-1; D gene: TRBD1; CDR3 DNA: TGCGCCAGCAGTGACAGGGGGTTCTACGAGCAGTACTTC; CDR3 protein: CASSDRGFYEQYF
J gene: TRBJ1-3; clone size: NA; V gene: TRBV27; D gene: TRBD1; CDR3 DNA: TGTGCCAGCAGTTTATCGTCAGGACAGGCGTACTCTGGAAACACCATATATTTT; CDR3 protein: CASSLSSGQAYSGNTIYF
J gene: TRBJ2-7; clone size: NA; V gene: TRBV28; D gene: TRBD2; CDR3 DNA: TGTGCCAGCAGTCGACGACTAGCGGGAGAAGGCGGCGAGCAGTACTTC; CDR3 protein: CASSRRLAGEGGEQYF
J gene: TRBJ2-3; clone size: NA; V gene: TRBV6-6; D gene: TRBD2; CDR3 DNA: TGTGCCAGCAGTCAAGGACTAGCGGACACAGATACGCAGTATTTT; CDR3 protein: CASSQGLADTDTQYF
J gene: TRBJ2-2; clone size: NA; V gene: TRBV19; D gene: NA; CDR3 DNA: TGTGCCAGTAGTATTTCCGTCAGCGGGGAGCTGTTTTTT; CDR3 protein: CASSISVSGELFF
J gene: TRBJ2-1; clone size: NA; V gene: TRBV29-1; D gene: TRBD2; CDR3 DNA: TGCAGCGTTGAAGATCGGGTCCTAGCGGGAGGCCTCTTCTACAATGAGCAGTTCTTC; CDR3 protein: CSVEDRVLAGGLFYNEQFF
J gene: TRBJ2-1; clone size: NA; V gene: TRBV19; D gene: NA; CDR3 DNA: TGTGCCAGTATGCTCGACAGGAGCTCCTACAATGAGCAGTTCTTC; CDR3 protein: CASMLDRSSYNEQFF
J gene: TRBJ2-7; clone size: NA; V gene: TRBV27; D gene: TRBD2; CDR3 DNA: TGTGCCAGCAGTTCACCGTCTAGCGGGGCCTACGAGCAGTACTTC; CDR3 protein: CASSSPSSGAYEQYF
J gene: TRBJ2-2; clone size: once; V gene: TRBV7-6; D gene: TRBD1; CDR3 DNA: TGTGCCAGCAGCCCCCGACAGGGCTCCGGGGAGCTGTTTTTT; CDR3 protein: CASSPRQGSGELFF